These T cell receptor beta chains were read from a single sample in a study of T cell changes during pregnancy in multiple sclerosis. Data came from immunoSEQ multiplex PCR; TCRdb stores just in-frame clones and leaves some out. Among around 70,000 clones listed, under 95% were seen once. Sequencing used peripheral blood, obtained in the third trimester of pregnancy. These receptor sequences come from a female donor with multiple sclerosis, enrolled in a pregnancy study. Each CDR3 is given with its conserved first and last residue. A D gene is named only where the DNA matches it firmly. Clone size, where shown, is once, few, many, or a class for clones that have expanded.

j_gene	v_gene	abundance	d_gene	CDR3aa	CDR3nt
TRBJ1-4	TRBV5-1	-	-	CASSWGVTNEKLFF	TGCGCCAGCAGTTGGGGGGTAACTAATGAAAAACTGTTTTTT
TRBJ2-7	TRBV18	-	-	CASSPAGSSYEQYF	TGTGCCAGCTCACCCGCGGGTAGCTCCTACGAGCAGTACTTC
TRBJ2-1	TRBV6-5	once	TRBD2	CASSYSISGGDNEQFF	TGTGCCAGCAGTTACTCGATCAGCGGGGGGGACAATGAGCAGTTCTTC
TRBJ1-5	TRBV10-1	-	-	CASSEHNNQPQHF	TGCGCCAGCAGTGAACATAACAATCAGCCCCAGCATTTT
TRBJ1-1	TRBV29-1	-	-	CSVRPTIMNTEAFF	TGCAGCGTTAGGCCGACAATAATGAACACTGAAGCTTTCTTT
TRBJ1-2	TRBV7-9	-	-	CASSLGAGPGYTF	TGTGCCAGCAGCTTAGGGGCAGGGCCTGGCTACACCTTC
TRBJ2-3	TRBV5-4	-	-	CASSSPGRGADTQYF	TGTGCCAGCAGCTCACCGGGGCGCGGGGCAGATACGCAGTATTTT
TRBJ2-1	TRBV4-2	-	-	CASSQGPQQFF	TGTGCCAGCAGCCAAGGGCCCCAGCAGTTCTTC
TRBJ1-1	TRBV6-5	-	TRBD1	CASSYSGQGLRTEAFF	TGTGCCAGCAGTTATAGTGGACAGGGGTTGAGGACTGAAGCTTTCTTT
TRBJ1-2	TRBV10-3	-	-	CAISPDPGYGYTF	TGTGCCATCAGTCCGGACCCGGGGTATGGCTACACCTTC
TRBJ2-1	TRBV7-2	-	TRBD2	CASSSDSSGSSYNEQFF	TGTGCCAGCAGCTCAGATTCTAGCGGTAGCTCCTACAATGAGCAGTTCTTC
TRBJ2-5	TRBV4-1	-	TRBD2	CASSHAPREVRETQYF	TGCGCCAGCAGCCACGCCCCGCGGGAGGTCAGGGAGACCCAGTACTTC
TRBJ2-1	TRBV5-1	-	-	CASSFTGLSYNEQFF	TGCGCCAGCAGCTTCACAGGGCTCTCCTACAATGAGCAGTTCTTC
TRBJ2-7	TRBV29-1	-	-	CSVGQGRGYEQYF	TGCAGCGTTGGTCAGGGAAGGGGTTACGAGCAGTACTTC
TRBJ1-4	TRBV5-1	-	-	CASSLAAIGTGEKLFF	TGCGCCAGCAGCTTGGCAGCGATAGGTACGGGTGAAAAACTGTTTTTT
TRBJ1-5	TRBV6-6	few	-	CASSYSRVGQPQHF	TGTGCCAGCAGTTACTCGAGGGTAGGGCAGCCCCAGCATTTT
TRBJ2-7	TRBV15	-	-	CATSRDSSIPSYEQYF	TGTGCCACCAGCAGAGATAGCAGCATTCCTTCCTACGAGCAGTACTTC
TRBJ2-7	TRBV18	-	-	CASSPGTAAEQYF	TGTGCCAGCTCACCTGGGACTGCTGCCGAGCAGTACTTC
TRBJ2-5	TRBV5-6	-	-	CASSLAVAGPFGTQYF	TGTGCCAGCAGCTTGGCTGTGGCGGGGCCGTTTGGGACCCAGTACTTC
TRBJ1-2	TRBV5-5	few	-	CASSPIFSRTDLSYTF	TGTGCCAGCAGCCCAATCTTCTCCCGGACAGACCTTAGCTACACCTTC
TRBJ1-2	TRBV6-1	-	TRBD1	CASSSQGVLGYGYTF	TGTGCCAGCAGTAGTCAGGGGGTGTTGGGCTATGGCTACACCTTC
TRBJ1-1	TRBV5-1	-	-	CASSLQGTEAFF	TGCGCCAGCAGCTTGCAGGGAACTGAAGCTTTCTTT
TRBJ2-7	TRBV7-2	-	-	CASSLRGWGVEQYF	TGTGCCAGCAGCTTAAGGGGTTGGGGGGTCGAGCAGTACTTC
TRBJ2-1	TRBV2	-	TRBD2	CASSEGGGPYNEQFF	TGTGCCAGCAGTGAGGGCGGGGGGCCCTACAATGAGCAGTTCTTC
TRBJ1-1	TRBV4-3	-	-	CASSQVQYTEAFF	TGCGCCAGCAGCCAAGTTCAGTACACTGAAGCTTTCTTT
TRBJ2-5	TRBV7-9	-	-	CASSLGQIQETQYF	TGTGCCAGCAGCTTGGGGCAAATTCAAGAGACCCAGTACTTC